These T cell receptor beta chains were read from a single sample in a study of blood T cell repertoires in COVID-19. Measured with immunoSEQ multiplex PCR; TCRdb has only the in-frame clones, and not every one. The table includes about 110,000 clones, 84% detected once. What was sequenced was peripheral blood. These receptors were collected from a woman aged 60-70 years with acute or convalescent COVID-19. CDR3s include the opening cysteine and the closing phenylalanine or tryptophan. A D gene is named only where the DNA matches it firmly. Clone sizes are given selectively: once, few, many, or a class where the clone is expanded.

clone size: NA; D gene: NA; J gene: TRBJ1-5; V gene: TRBV2; CDR3 protein: CASSDRGFGQPQHF; CDR3 DNA: TGTGCCAGCAGTGATAGGGGATTCGGGCAGCCCCAGCATTTT
clone size: NA; D gene: TRBD1; J gene: TRBJ1-4; V gene: TRBV19; CDR3 protein: CASSTGGTGNEKLFF; CDR3 DNA: TGTGCCAGTAGTACCGGCGGGACAGGGAATGAAAAACTGTTTTTT
clone size: NA; D gene: TRBD2; J gene: TRBJ2-1; V gene: TRBV7-3; CDR3 protein: CASSLTSGLSYNEQFF; CDR3 DNA: TGTGCCAGCAGCTTAACTAGCGGGCTCTCCTACAATGAGCAGTTCTTC
clone size: NA; D gene: NA; J gene: TRBJ2-7; V gene: TRBV6-5; CDR3 protein: CASSYSSAYSYEQYF; CDR3 DNA: TGTGCCAGCAGTTACTCTTCCGCCTATTCCTACGAGCAGTACTTC
clone size: NA; D gene: NA; J gene: TRBJ1-4; V gene: TRBV2; CDR3 protein: CASSEQEAEKLFF; CDR3 DNA: TGTGCCAGCAGTGAACAGGAGGCTGAAAAACTGTTTTTT
clone size: NA; D gene: TRBD1; J gene: TRBJ1-2; V gene: TRBV2; CDR3 protein: CASSDYRQGGYTF; CDR3 DNA: TGTGCCAGCAGTGATTACCGACAGGGTGGCTACACCTTC
clone size: NA; D gene: NA; J gene: TRBJ1-1; V gene: TRBV9; CDR3 protein: CASSPRRWHESVEAFF; CDR3 DNA: TGTGCCAGCAGCCCAAGGAGGTGGCATGAGAGCGTTGAAGCTTTCTTT
clone size: NA; D gene: NA; J gene: TRBJ1-3; V gene: TRBV2; CDR3 protein: CASTRGMENTIYF; CDR3 DNA: TGTGCCAGCACAAGGGGTATGGAAAACACCATATATTTT
clone size: few; D gene: TRBD1; J gene: TRBJ2-7; V gene: TRBV7-2; CDR3 protein: CASSSQGTSLYEQYF; CDR3 DNA: TGTGCCAGCAGCTCACAGGGGACATCCCTTTACGAGCAGTACTTC
clone size: NA; D gene: NA; J gene: TRBJ2-1; V gene: TRBV30; CDR3 protein: CAWTGYNEQFF; CDR3 DNA: TGTGCCTGGACCGGGTACAATGAGCAGTTCTTC
clone size: NA; D gene: TRBD2; J gene: TRBJ2-7; V gene: TRBV29-1; CDR3 protein: CSGRTSVYEQYF; CDR3 DNA: TGCAGCGGCCGGACTAGCGTCTACGAGCAGTACTTC
clone size: once; D gene: NA; J gene: TRBJ1-2; V gene: TRBV3-1/TRBV3-2; CDR3 protein: CASSFGGGNYGYTF; CDR3 DNA: TGTGCCAGCAGCTTCGGGGGAGGTAACTATGGCTACACCTTC
clone size: NA; D gene: NA; J gene: TRBJ1-1; V gene: TRBV19; CDR3 protein: CASGQILNTEAFF; CDR3 DNA: TGTGCCAGCGGACAGATCCTGAACACTGAAGCTTTCTTT
clone size: NA; D gene: NA; J gene: TRBJ2-1; V gene: TRBV5-1; CDR3 protein: CASSLAGAGSYNEQFF; CDR3 DNA: TGCGCCAGCAGCTTGGCAGGGGCGGGCTCCTACAATGAGCAGTTCTTC
clone size: NA; D gene: TRBD2; J gene: TRBJ2-7; V gene: TRBV4-1; CDR3 protein: CASSRLGLAIDEQYF; CDR3 DNA: TGCGCCAGCAGCCGCCTGGGACTAGCTATCGACGAGCAGTACTTC
clone size: NA; D gene: NA; J gene: TRBJ1-2; V gene: TRBV4-1; CDR3 protein: CASSQVGGIYGYTF; CDR3 DNA: TGCGCCAGCAGCCAAGTGGGAGGCATCTATGGCTACACCTTC
clone size: NA; D gene: TRBD1; J gene: TRBJ1-5; V gene: TRBV5-6; CDR3 protein: CASSLDRGQPQHF; CDR3 DNA: TGTGCCAGCAGCTTGGACAGGGGGCAGCCCCAGCATTTT
clone size: NA; D gene: TRBD1; J gene: TRBJ1-5; V gene: TRBV18; CDR3 protein: CASSPRQGASNQPQHF; CDR3 DNA: TGTGCCAGCTCACCCCGACAGGGGGCAAGCAATCAGCCCCAGCATTTT
clone size: NA; D gene: TRBD1; J gene: TRBJ2-7; V gene: TRBV19; CDR3 protein: CASRGTGIHEQYF; CDR3 DNA: TGTGCCAGTAGGGGGACAGGGATCCACGAGCAGTACTTC
clone size: once; D gene: NA; J gene: TRBJ1-2; V gene: TRBV28; CDR3 protein: CASTPRGTLYGYTF; CDR3 DNA: TGTGCCAGCACCCCAAGGGGGACACTATATGGCTACACCTTC
clone size: once; D gene: NA; J gene: TRBJ2-2; V gene: TRBV5-1; CDR3 protein: CASSRTVTGELFF; CDR3 DNA: TGCGCCAGCAGCCGGACAGTTACCGGGGAGCTGTTTTTT
clone size: NA; D gene: NA; J gene: TRBJ1-5; V gene: TRBV5-6; CDR3 protein: CASSLGAGPQHF; CDR3 DNA: TGTGCCAGCAGCTTGGGGGCAGGGCCCCAGCATTTT
clone size: NA; D gene: TRBD2; J gene: TRBJ2-5; V gene: TRBV6-5; CDR3 protein: CATSTRLAVEETQYF; CDR3 DNA: TGTGCCACCTCGACCCGACTAGCAGTGGAGGAGACCCAGTACTTC
clone size: NA; D gene: TRBD2; J gene: TRBJ2-7; V gene: TRBV5-4; CDR3 protein: CASSLYSGGTNEQYF; CDR3 DNA: TGTGCCAGCAGCTTGTATAGCGGGGGTACGAACGAGCAGTACTTC
clone size: NA; D gene: TRBD2; J gene: TRBJ2-1; V gene: TRBV5-4; CDR3 protein: CASSLGNAGGPGNEQFF; CDR3 DNA: TGTGCCAGCAGCTTGGGGAACGCGGGGGGGCCGGGTAATGAGCAGTTCTTC
clone size: NA; D gene: TRBD1; J gene: TRBJ2-7; V gene: TRBV9; CDR3 protein: CASSVATGGTHEQYF; CDR3 DNA: TGTGCCAGCAGCGTAGCCACAGGGGGTACCCACGAGCAGTACTTC
clone size: NA; D gene: NA; J gene: TRBJ1-1; V gene: TRBV6-2/TRBV6-3; CDR3 protein: CASSQTPNTEAFF; CDR3 DNA: TGTGCCAGCAGTCAGACACCGAACACTGAAGCTTTCTTT